Listed here are 7 T cell receptor beta chains from one sample, sequenced in a study of T cells in Graves' hyperthyroidism and ophthalmopathy. RNA transcripts were the template for amplifying TCR beta CDR3 regions. HTBI primers drove first-round RT-PCR of the TCR CDR3. TCRdb fed the multiplex PCR reads into MiXCR, producing one record per CDR3 protein. The table records hundreds of thousands of distinct CDR3 sequences, 13% to 15% of them present only once. Sequenced: blood. These receptor sequences come from a woman between 50 and 59 years old with Graves' ophthalmopathy.

About this clonotype: A much larger clone is a single base away; this may be a read error. The gene calls are TRBV18 and TRBJ1-1; 7 bases line up with TRBD1. This CDR3 region has 15 residues. J was trimmed by 1 base and V by 6 bases; bases with no gene match: 8. CDR1 and CDR2 from the germline V gene are KGHSH and LQKENI. The CDR3 sequence is CASSPTGDQNTEAFF. CDR3 nucleotides: TGTGCCAGCTCGCCCACAGGGGACCAGAACACTGAAGCTTTCTTT. The whole variable domain, remainder taken from reference TRBV18 and TRBJ1-1, is NAGVMQNPRHLVRRRGQEARLRCSPMKGHSHVYWYRQLPEEGLKFMVYLQKENIIDESGMPKERFSAEFPKEGPSILRIQQVVRGDSAAYFCASSPTGDQNTEAFFGQGTRLTVV.

In its sample, this clonotype was seen a few times. CDR3 in DNA: TGCGCCAGCAGCTTGGTTAAAGGGGGAGAGCAGTACTTC. Its translation is CASSLVKGGEQYF. The V and J genes are TRBV5-1 and TRBJ2-7; maybe TRBD1 (6 bases). The germline V gene encodes CDR1 SGHRS and CDR2 YFSETQ. The ends were cut back, 0 bases at V and 7 bases at J, with 11 bases in the middle. The CDR3 sequence is 13 residues long.

The sample holds many counts of this clonotype. The J gene is TRBJ2-5, the V gene TRBV10-3; tentative D call: TRBD1 (6 bases). This CDR3 is 16 amino acids long. V gave up 0 bases and J gave up 5 bases, with 16 bases separating them. Germline values: CDR1 ENHRY, CDR2 SYGVKD. The CDR3 nucleotides are TGTGCCATCAGTGAGTCGGACCACAGGGAGCGGGAGACCCAGTACTTC. It translates to CAISESDHRERETQYF.

In its sample, this clonotype was seen many times. The rearrangement uses TRBV7-2 and TRBJ1-5; D uncertain. The CDR3 runs to 14 residues. Germline values: CDR1 SGHTA, CDR2 FQGNSA. Trimming took off 1 base at V and 11 bases at J, with 15 bases between the two ends. The CDR3: CASSLEPTLRTQHF. The CDR3 DNA follows: TGTGCCAGCAGCTTAGAACCCACGCTGAGGACCCAGCATTTT. The full variable domain, its missing parts supplied by reference TRBV7-2 and TRBJ1-5, is GAGVSQSPSNKVTEKGKDVELRCDPISGHTALYWYRQSLGQGLEFLIYFQGNSAPDKSGLPSDRFSAERTGGSVSTLTIQRTQQEDSAVYLCASSLEPTLRTQHFGDGTRLSIL.

This clonotype was detected many times. The chain combines TRBV6-1 with TRBJ2-1, with 14 bases fitting TRBD2. This CDR3 has 17 residues. With V trimmed by 6 bases and J by 4 bases, 8 bases remained unmatched. In germline, CDR1 is MNHNS, CDR2 SASEGT. The CDR3 region is CASRSGTSGSRYNEQFF. The CDR3 DNA reads as TGTGCCAGCAGATCCGGGACTAGCGGGAGCAGGTACAATGAGCAGTTCTTC.

This clonotype was recorded a few times. The V gene is TRBV27, the J gene TRBJ1-5; D gene uncertain. This CDR3 is 14 amino acids long. V shed 10 bases and J shed 0 bases, with 13 bases lying between them. Germline lookup yields CDR1 MNHEY and CDR2 SMNVEV (reference sequence). In nucleotides, the CDR3 is TGTGCCACCGCCCAATTGAATAGCAATCAGCCCCAGCATTTT. It is translated as CATAQLNSNQPQHF.

This clonotype was detected ten times or more. This CDR3 reads CASSPGQGNTGELFF. Written as DNA, the CDR3 is TGTGCCAGCTCACCGGGACAGGGGAACACCGGGGAGCTGTTTTTT. This chain joins TRBV18 and TRBJ2-2; 9 nucleotides match TRBD1. The V segment lost 3 bases and the J segment 1 base; nucleotides outside the gene matches: 0. This CDR3 has 15 amino acids. Germline values: CDR1 KGHSH, CDR2 LQKENI.